This T cell receptor beta chain was retrieved from a study of blood T cell repertoires in COVID-19. On the study more broadly: The origin of the acute and convalescent COVID-19 samples was the United States, Italy and Spain. Sample material is recorded as cDNA or gDNA derived from T cells, B-cell-depleted T cells, or PBMCs.

Per the authors' pipeline: Reference gene primers were amplified, and this amplification served to estimate nucleated cell counts. The data were produced by immunoSEQ multiplex PCR, yet TCRdb's version contains in-frame clones alone and is incomplete. That table is the source of V, J and clone size, and D and trimming were worked out from the DNA. The profile shows roughly 71,000 clones, roughly 84% of them singletons. The CDR3 has 14 residues. From germline, CDR1 is GTSNPN and CDR2 SVGIG (reference sequence). V dropped 1 base and J dropped 4 bases, with 13 bases sitting between them. The clonotype was recovered from a middle-aged man with active COVID-19. This chain joins TRBV30 and TRBJ1-2; perhaps TRBD1 as D (5 bases). Material: peripheral blood. The CDR3 DNA reads TGTGCCTGGAGTGCTTTAGGGGTTTCCTATGGCTACACCTTC. It codes for CAWSALGVSYGYTF.